A single T cell receptor beta chain is shown here with its context. As yet, its antigen is unknown. The sample comes from a study of cytomegalovirus exposure and HLA in healthy donors. CDR3 size: 11 residues. The germline V gene encodes CDR1 DFQATT and CDR2 SNEGSKA (reference sequence). The V end lost 0 bases, the J end lost 14 bases, and 11 bases lay between the germline ends. The PCR had 60 Vbeta and 13 Jbeta primers. Measured with immunoSEQ multiplex PCR; TCRdb has only the in-frame clones, and not every one. Of some 140,000 clones listed, 76% are singletons. Study-wide results and limits: Evidence from a later analysis indicated that most CMV-associated TCR beta chains looked HLA-restricted. Follow-up analysis seemed to connect common viral pathogens with several of the most significant clusters identified. Later analysis associated a missense DCLRE1C variant with TCR beta V- and J-gene trimming. Across HLA loci, a later analysis found differing TCR association rates, with DRB1 most and HLA-C fewest.

The chain uses TRBV20-1 and TRBJ2-1, with a tentative D call TRBD1 (5 bases). Source material: PBMCs. The receptor's source is a man aged 40-49 years in good health and CMV-seronegative. Written as DNA, the CDR3 is TGCAGTGCTAGAGATGTGGGGCGGAAGTTCTTC. Translating it yields CSARDVGRKFF.